These T cell receptor beta chains were read from a single sample in a study of T cell repertoires in cytomegalovirus infection. Each CDR3 protein gets one entry after TCRdb re-called the reads with MiXCR. The data show 250,000 to 300,000 distinct CDR3 sequences, roughly 23% seen once. Source material: PBMCs. The source is a human donor in good health (CMV status not recorded). Some clones in this sample may be carry-over from other donors' samples. Each CDR3 is given with its conserved first and last residue. Each record gives: J gene, V gene, clone size, D gene, CDR3 DNA, CDR3 protein. D genes are given only for firm matches. The size of a clone is reported for some rows only, either as once, few or many, or as a class for expanded clones.

TRBJ2-3 TRBV7-6 many - TGTGCCAGCAGCTTATTTGGATCGCACTCCACAGATACGCAGTATTTT CASSLFGSHSTDTQYF
TRBJ2-3 TRBV5-4 - - TGTGCCAGCAGCTTGGGAGGAGTTGGTCTGGTTACGCAGTATTTT CASSLGGVGLVTQYF
TRBJ1-5 TRBV28 few - TGTGCCAGCAGTTTAGGGGCTAAGGAACAGCCCCAGCATTTT CASSLGAKEQPQHF
TRBJ1-2 TRBV10-3 few - TGTGCCATCAGTCCTGGTTTAAAGTCCACAAAAGCCTATGGCTACACCTTC CAISPGLKSTKAYGYTF
TRBJ2-1 TRBV25-1 few - TGTGCCAGCAGTGACCCCAGGGGGGGGGATGAGCAGTTCTTC CASSDPRGGDEQFF
TRBJ2-1 TRBV20-1 - - TGCAGTGCTAGTAAGCCGATTGAGCAGTTCTTC CSASKPIEQFF
TRBJ2-1 TRBV20-1 few TRBD2 TGCAGTGCTCAGATGGGACTAGCGGATGAGCAGTTCTTC CSAQMGLADEQFF
TRBJ2-5 TRBV4-3 - TRBD2 TGCGCCAGCAGCCAAGAACGGTGGCGGGAGGGCCAAGAGACCCAGTACTTC CASSQERWREGQETQYF
TRBJ1-1 TRBV10-3 few - TGTGCCATCAGCAAAGTGACAGGCATGAACACTGAAGCTTTCTTT CAISKVTGMNTEAFF
TRBJ2-5 TRBV12-3/TRBV12-4 - - TGTGCCAGCAGCCAAAGAGCACAAGAGACCCAGTACTTC CASSQRAQETQYF
TRBJ2-7 TRBV28 many - TGTGCCAGCAGCTTTTCCTACGAGCAGTACTTC CASSFSYEQYF
TRBJ2-3 TRBV20-1 few - TGCAGTGCTAGGAAAAGCGGGCGCACAGATACGCAGTATTTT CSARKSGRTDTQYF
TRBJ1-1 TRBV7-2 many - TGTGCCAGCAGCTCACATCAGGACACTGAAGCTTTCTTT CASSSHQDTEAFF
TRBJ1-1 TRBV18 - - TGTGCCAGCTCACCTACCGAGACACATAAGGGCACTGAAGCTTTCTTT CASSPTETHKGTEAFF
TRBJ2-3 TRBV7-2 many TRBD1 TGTGCCAGCAGCTTAGCGAGGACAGGTTACGCAGGGTATTTT CASSLARTGYAGYF
TRBJ2-5 TRBV6-1 - TRBD1 TGTGCCAGCAGTATTTATCTCGGACAGGGACGGGAGACCCAGTACTTC CASSIYLGQGRETQYF
TRBJ2-1 TRBV15 - - TGTGCCACCAGCAGAGGCGGTCTTGGGGTGGGCAATGAGCAGTTCTTC CATSRGGLGVGNEQFF
TRBJ1-6 TRBV29-1 - TRBD1 TGCAGCGTCGGACAGGGGTATAATTCACCCCTCCACTTT CSVGQGYNSPLHF
TRBJ1-2 TRBV15 - TRBD1 TGTGCCACCAGCAGAGATTCTGAGGGACAGAGGCTGGAGGGCTACACCTTC CATSRDSEGQRLEGYTF
TRBJ1-2 TRBV2 few - TGTGCCAGCAGTAACGGACGGAATAACTATGGCTACACCTTC CASSNGRNNYGYTF
TRBJ1-4 TRBV20-1 - TRBD1 TGCAGTGCTACCGGGACAGGGGGCTCGACTAATGAAAAACTGTTTTTT CSATGTGGSTNEKLFF
TRBJ2-7 TRBV7-2 many TRBD1 TGTGCCAGCAGCCGCCCCGGGACAGGGCGCTCCTACGAGCAGTACTTC CASSRPGTGRSYEQYF
TRBJ2-2 TRBV7-2 - TRBD2 TGTGCCAGCAGCTTAAGTCTAGCGGGGGGCACCGGGGAGCTGTTTTTT CASSLSLAGGTGELFF
TRBJ2-2 TRBV6-2/TRBV6-3 - TRBD1 TGTGCCAGCAGTAGCCGGGACAGGGGTGTCGGGGAGCTGTTTTTT CASSSRDRGVGELFF
TRBJ2-7 TRBV6-1 - TRBD2 TGTGCCAGCAGACGACAGGAAAGCGGGAGGGGAACCTACGAGCAGTACTTC CASRRQESGRGTYEQYF
TRBJ1-2 TRBV5-1 - - TGCGCCAGCAGCTTGTCGGTCACACCTATTGACGGCTACACCTTC CASSLSVTPIDGYTF
TRBJ2-1 TRBV27 - TRBD2 TGTGCCAGCAGATCTAGCGGGGTCTACAATGAGCAGTTCTTC CASRSSGVYNEQFF
TRBJ1-2 TRBV28 - - TGTACCAGCAGTTTAAGACTCTATGGCTACACCTTC CTSSLRLYGYTF
TRBJ1-1 TRBV6-1 few - TGTGCCAGCAGTGGAGAGACTGGGACTGAAGCTTTCTTT CASSGETGTEAFF
TRBJ2-2 TRBV6-2/TRBV6-3 - TRBD1 TGTGCCAGCAGGACAACAGGGGGCAGGGGCACCGGGGAGCTGTTTTTT CASRTTGGRGTGELFF
TRBJ2-6 TRBV6-2/TRBV6-3 few - TGTGCCAGCAGTTACTCGATGGACCGTACATCTGGGGCCAACGTCCTGACTTTC CASSYSMDRTSGANVLTF
TRBJ1-5 TRBV18 - - TGTGCCAGCTCACCGGGGGGCGATCAGCCCCAGCATTTT CASSPGGDQPQHF
TRBJ2-7 TRBV7-2 many - TGTGCCAGCAGCTTGGGGATGACTCCGACCTACGAGCAGTACTTC CASSLGMTPTYEQYF
TRBJ1-2 TRBV7-2 many - TGTGCCAGCAGCTTAGGGTCGGGCTATGGCTACACCTTC CASSLGSGYGYTF
TRBJ2-3 TRBV11-2 few - TGTGCCAGCAGCCGGGGGGCGGGGGCAACAGATACGCAGTATTTT CASSRGAGATDTQYF
TRBJ2-7 TRBV5-5 - - TGTGCCAGCAGCTTGAGGGGGGTTTTATCCTACGAGCAGTACTTC CASSLRGVLSYEQYF
TRBJ2-7 TRBV7-2 - - TGTGCCAGCAGCTCAGAGGGTTGGGACGAGCAGTACTTC CASSSEGWDEQYF
TRBJ1-5 TRBV6-2/TRBV6-3 - - TGTGCCAGCAGTTACTCGAACAACGGCCAGCCCCAGCATTTT CASSYSNNGQPQHF
TRBJ2-6 TRBV7-2 many TRBD1 TGTGCCAGCGGCTTAACAGGGGGCGCTGGGGCCAACGTCCTGACTTTC CASGLTGGAGANVLTF
TRBJ2-3 TRBV6-5 few - TGTGCCAGCAGTTACTGGGCAGGGAGAGGAGATACGCAGTATTTT CASSYWAGRGDTQYF
TRBJ1-2 TRBV4-3 few TRBD1 TGCGCCAGCAGCCAAGATGCCTGGGACAGGGTACGCTACACCTTC CASSQDAWDRVRYTF
TRBJ2-3 TRBV6-6 - TRBD2 TGTGCCAGCAGTTACCCTTCCCGGGGACTAGCGGGAGATACGCAGTATTTT CASSYPSRGLAGDTQYF
TRBJ2-1 TRBV12-3/TRBV12-4 - TRBD2 TGTGCCAGCAGTCCCCACCTAGCGGGGGGATACAATGAGCAGTTCTTC CASSPHLAGGYNEQFF
TRBJ1-6 TRBV6-5 - - TGTGCCAGCAGGCGATCGGGACAAAATAATTCACCCCTCCACTTT CASRRSGQNNSPLHF
TRBJ1-5 TRBV12-3/TRBV12-4 many - TGTGCCAGCAGTTTAGGTGTCGGTTCTCAGCCCCAGCATTTT CASSLGVGSQPQHF
TRBJ2-1 TRBV19 - - TGTGCCAGTAGTATATCGGACAGCTCCTACAATGAGCAGTTCTTC CASSISDSSYNEQFF
TRBJ2-7 TRBV7-2 - - TGTGCCAGCAGTTCTCGGCGGACCCATCTCTACGAGCAGTACTTC CASSSRRTHLYEQYF
TRBJ1-1 TRBV6-6 few - TGTGCCAGCAGTTACAGGCAGGCGGGGTACACTGAAGCTTTCTTT CASSYRQAGYTEAFF
TRBJ2-7 TRBV2 - - TGTGCCAGCAGTGAACGGTGGCAGTACTTC CASSERWQYF
TRBJ2-1 TRBV7-2 - - TGTGCCAGCAGCTTGGACCCCATCTACAATGAGCAGTTCTTC CASSLDPIYNEQFF
TRBJ2-7 TRBV7-3 - - TGTGCCAGCAGCTTAGATTTCGGCGAGCAGTACTTC CASSLDFGEQYF